This T cell receptor (beta chain) was observed in a study of shared clonotypes between healthy human individuals. Profiled with immunoSEQ multiplex PCR; TCRdb holds only in-frame clones, not every one. The data show some 1.1 million clones, 60% to 85% seen once. The sample comprised memory CD4+ T cells from PBMCs. As for subset: CD45RA-negative fraction. This clonotype was obtained from a man aged 18 to 30 in good health. Some clones in this sample may be carry-over from other donors' samples.

The CDR3 loop reads CASSARPYSGRGINEQFF. CDR3 nucleotides: TGTGCCAGCAGCGCACGACCGTATAGCGGGAGGGGGATCAATGAGCAGTTCTTC. The chain carries TRBV9 and TRBJ2-1; 11 bases fit TRBD2. The CDR3 loop spans 18 amino acids. J gave up 6 bases and V 3 bases, and 14 bases lay outside the gene matches. Germline-derived CDR1 and CDR2 are SGDLS and YYNGEE. Full variable domain (outside the CDR3, taken from reference TRBV9 and TRBJ2-1): DSGVTQTPKHLITATGQRVTLRCSPRSGDLSVYWYQQSLDQGLQFLIQYYNGEERAKGNILERFSAQQFPDLHSELNLSSLELGDSALYFCASSARPYSGRGINEQFFGPGTRLTVL.